Below, 31 T cell receptor beta chains from the same sample are listed, as sequenced in a study of beta chain features in type 1 diabetes. cDNA synthesis used the whole RNA isolate, giving expressed TCRB sequences. Sequencing was performed with immunoSEQ multiplex PCR; in TCRdb, only in-frame clones are kept and a portion is missing. The sample holds approximately 140,000 clones; less than 9% are singletons and the top ten take approximately 1.4%. Material for sequencing was central memory CD4+ T cells from blood. These receptors all come from a woman younger than 45 in good health.

The table lists this clone with a few counts. The chain combines TRBV25-1 with TRBJ2-7; 7 bases are shared with TRBD2. V was clipped by 4 bases and J by 3 bases; unmatched bases: 9. CDR3 length: 15 residues. Germline V CDR1 and CDR2: MGHDK, SYGVNS. The CDR3, as DNA: TGTGCCAGCAGTGGTGGGGGGGTGCTACTCTACGAGCAGTACTTC. Translated, it gives CASSGGGVLLYEQYF.

The rearrangement uses TRBV18 and TRBJ2-3; 8 bases fit TRBD2. Germline V lookup: CDR1 KGHSH, CDR2 LQKENI. This CDR3 has 15 amino acids. V was clipped by 5 bases and J by 1 base; unmatched bases: 5. The CDR3: CASSISSGRTDTQYF. For the CDR3, the DNA is TGTGCCAGCTCAATATCTAGCGGGCGCACAGATACGCAGTATTTT.

The J gene is TRBJ2-3, the V gene TRBV4-3; 12 bases agree with TRBD2. The germline V gene encodes CDR1 LGHNA and CDR2 YSLEER. The CDR3 runs 17 residues. Trimming removed 2 bases from V and 3 bases from J; junction bases left unmatched: 6. DNA of the CDR3: TGCGCCAGCAGCCAAACCTCCGGGACTAGCGGGACAGATACGCAGTATTTT. It translates to CASSQTSGTSGTDTQYF.

This chain links TRBV28 with TRBJ1-2; D is ambiguous. V lost 6 bases and J lost 2, with 10 bases in between. Germline lookup yields CDR1 MDHEN and CDR2 SYDVKM. This CDR3 is built from 13 residues. The chain's CDR3 is CASSSLGNYGYTF. CDR3 DNA: TGTGCCAGCAGCTCGTTGGGCAACTATGGCTACACCTTC.

Ten or more counts support this clone. V and J are TRBV29-1 and TRBJ1-4; tentatively, D is TRBD1 (5 bases). Trimming cost V 4 bases and J 5 bases, with 11 bases left between them. The CDR3 loop spans 13 amino acids. The V gene's germline CDR1 is SQVTM and CDR2 ANQGSEA. CDR3 nucleotides: TGCAGCGTTGTTGGACAACTAAATGAAAAACTGTTTTTT. Translated: CSVVGQLNEKLFF.

This clone appeared a few times. This sample also contains other DNA sequences that code for the same CDR3. CDR3 in amino acids: CASSPRTGRNTGELFF. CDR3 coding DNA: TGTGCCAGCTCACCACGCACAGGGAGGAACACCGGGGAGCTGTTTTTT. The chain recombines TRBV18 with TRBJ2-2, with a possible D match to TRBD1 (6 bases). The V gene's germline CDR1 is KGHSH and CDR2 LQKENI. The CDR3 runs to 16 residues. V gave up 1 base and J gave up 1 base, with 10 bases separating them.

A few counts support this clone. The chain recombines TRBV5-1 with TRBJ2-7, with 8 bases identical to TRBD2. After removal of 1 base from V and 5 bases from J, the junction contained 5 bases not matched to a gene. CDR1 and CDR2 (germline): SGHRS, YFSETQ. The CDR3 totals 14 residues. In DNA form, the CDR3 reads TGCGCCAGCAGCTTGAGCGGGAGTGTCAACGAGCAGTACTTC. It codes for CASSLSGSVNEQYF.

There are a few counts of this clone. The rearrangement joins TRBV6-6 to TRBJ2-7; 8 bases map to TRBD1. The trim removed 6 bases at V and 4 bases at J, leaving 8 bases unmatched. The CDR3 is made up of 14 amino acids. Germline-derived CDR1 and CDR2 are MNHNY and SVGAGI (reference sequence). CDR3 loop: CASRPGTGSYEQYF. CDR3 DNA: TGTGCCAGCAGGCCCGGGACAGGCTCGTACGAGCAGTACTTC.

The sample holds a few counts of this clone. The chain has TRBV5-1 and TRBJ1-5; TRBD1 matches 9 bases. The CDR3 length is 14 residues. With 4 bases clipped from V and 6 bases from J, the junction kept 5 bases outside the gene matches. From germline, CDR1 is SGHRS and CDR2 YFSETQ. The CDR3, as DNA: TGCGCCAGCAGCCCACAGGGGGCTGGTCAGCCCCAGCATTTT. Translation gives CASSPQGAGQPQHF.

The table lists this clone with a few counts. This rearrangement joins TRBV9 to TRBJ2-7; TRBD2 matches 9 bases. In germline, CDR1 is SGDLS, CDR2 YYNGEE. This CDR3 is 16 amino acids long. Trimming took 0 bases from V and 4 from J; bases not matched to a gene: 8. CDR3 coding DNA: TGTGCCAGCAGCGTAGGGATTAGCGGGAGTGAGTACGAGCAGTACTTC. It is translated as CASSVGISGSEYEQYF. Full variable domain (outside the CDR3, taken from reference TRBV9 and TRBJ2-7): DSGVTQTPKHLITATGQRVTLRCSPRSGDLSVYWYQQSLDQGLQFLIQYYNGEERAKGNILERFSAQQFPDLHSELNLSSLELGDSALYFCASSVGISGSEYEQYFGPGTRLTVT.

This clone was recorded many times. The chain has TRBV5-1 and TRBJ2-1; 11 bases map to TRBD2. Germline trimming cut 0 bases from V and 4 bases from J; bases unmatched to any gene: 3. The germline gives CDR1 SGHRS, CDR2 YFSETQ. The CDR3 has 16 amino acids. CDR3 nucleotide sequence: TGCGCCAGCAGCTTGGGCGGGACTAGCGGATACAATGAGCAGTTCTTC. This translates into CASSLGGTSGYNEQFF.

The sample holds a few counts of this clone. In nucleotides, the CDR3 is TGTGCCAGCTTCCTTGGGGGGGGCACGGTTCAGACCCAGTACTTC. This gives the protein CASFLGGGTVQTQYF. The chain links TRBV6-1 to TRBJ2-5, with a weak D call TRBD2 (7 bases). Germline-derived CDR1 and CDR2 are MNHNS and SASEGT. The CDR3 is 15 amino acids. V dropped 8 bases and J dropped 6 bases, with 22 bases sitting between them.

The chain combines TRBV30 with TRBJ1-4; D remains ambiguous. In germline, CDR1 is GTSNPN, CDR2 SVGIG (reference sequence). This CDR3 has 15 residues. V lost 5 bases and J lost 2, with 15 bases in between. This chain's CDR3 is CAWSGSGRTNEKLFF. In nucleotides, the CDR3 is TGTGCCTGGTCGGGATCCGGGAGGACTAATGAAAAACTGTTTTTT. Supplemented by reference TRBV30 and TRBJ1-4, the full variable domain reads SQTIHQWPATLVQPVGSPLSLECTVEGTSNPNLYWYRQAAGRGLQLLFYSVGIGQISSEVPQNLSASRPQDRQFILSSKKLLLSDSGFYLCAWSGSGRTNEKLFFGSGTQLSVL.

This chain links TRBV28 with TRBJ2-3; 9 bases line up with TRBD1. V shed 2 bases, J shed 1 base, and the junction held 7 bases outside the gene matches. Germline V gene lookup returns CDR1 MDHEN and CDR2 SYDVKM. The length of the CDR3 is 17 residues. CDR3 amino acids: CASSLGFNRGRTDTQYF. CDR3 sequence (DNA): TGTGCCAGCAGTTTAGGATTTAACAGGGGGCGCACAGATACGCAGTATTTT. Filled out from reference TRBV28 and TRBJ2-3, the complete variable domain reads DVKVTQSSRYLVKRTGEKVFLECVQDMDHENMFWYRQDPGLGLRLIYFSYDVKMKEKGDIPEGYSVSREKKERFSLILESASTNQTSMYLCASSLGFNRGRTDTQYFGPGTRLTVL.

This clone was found a few times. This chain connects TRBV6-5 to TRBJ2-5; D call uncertain. The V and J ends lost 0 bases and 2 bases respectively, with 10 bases between them. The CDR3 has 15 amino acids. CDR1 is MNHEY and CDR2 is SVGAGI in the germline V gene. The CDR3 is CASSYSNQIQETQYF. The CDR3 region has the DNA TGTGCCAGCAGTTACTCGAACCAGATTCAAGAGACCCAGTACTTC.

This clone was detected only a few times. Other DNA variants within this sample encode the same CDR3. J is TRBJ2-5 and V is TRBV29-1; the match to TRBD1 covers 9 bases. The CDR3 is 11 residues long. Trimming took 7 bases from V and 7 from J; bases not matched to a gene: 4. Per the germline V gene, CDR1 is SQVTM and CDR2 is ANQGSEA. The CDR3 region is CSERQGGTQYF. The DNA for the CDR3 is TGCAGCGAACGACAGGGGGGGACCCAGTACTTC.

This clone showed up many times. The chain employs TRBV30 and TRBJ2-7; TRBD1 is a possible D gene (6 bases). Trimming took off 4 bases at V and 3 bases at J, with 13 bases between the two ends. The CDR3 consists of 13 residues. Germline V gene sequence: CDR1 GTSNPN, CDR2 SVGIG (reference sequence). The CDR3 here is CAWKRQGNYEQYF. In DNA form, the CDR3 reads TGTGCCTGGAAACGGCAGGGGAACTACGAGCAGTACTTC.

The gene calls are TRBV6-1 and TRBJ2-7; D possibly corresponds to TRBD2 (5 bases). The V gene lost 0 bases and the J gene lost 0 bases, with 15 bases spanning the gap. The CDR3 is made up of 17 amino acids. Germline CDR1 and CDR2: MNHNS and SASEGT. The CDR3 spells CASSEAGSGISSYEQYF. The CDR3 nucleotides read TGTGCCAGCAGTGAAGCAGGAAGCGGTATTAGCTCCTACGAGCAGTACTTC.

The chain recombines TRBV4-3 with TRBJ2-1; 7 bases agree with TRBD2. Germline CDR1 reads LGHNA; CDR2 reads YSLEER. The V gene end was trimmed by 0 bases and the J gene end by 4 bases; junction bases not matched to a gene: 6. This CDR3 is 16 amino acids long. Written as DNA, the CDR3 is TGCGCCAGCAGCCAAGACTGGCTAGCGGAGTACAATGAGCAGTTCTTC. This sequence encodes CASSQDWLAEYNEQFF.

V gene TRBV5-5 combines with J gene TRBJ1-2; D possibly corresponds to TRBD1 (5 bases). Trimming cost V 0 bases and J 2 bases, with 8 bases left between them. The CDR3 totals 14 residues. Germline CDR1 reads SGHKS; CDR2 reads YYEKEE (reference sequence). In DNA, the CDR3 is TGTGCCAGCAGCTTGGATCCAGGGAACTATGGCTACACCTTC. Amino acids: CASSLDPGNYGYTF.

V usage is TRBV4-3 and J usage is TRBJ2-7; 8 bases map to TRBD2. J was trimmed by 3 bases and V by 1 base; bases with no gene match: 5. Germline CDR1 LGHNA, CDR2 YSLEER. This CDR3 is built from 15 residues. The DNA of the CDR3 is TGCGCCAGCAGCCAAGGCATCAGCGGGAGCTACGAGCAGTACTTC. This sequence encodes CASSQGISGSYEQYF.

The chain recombines TRBV7-2 with TRBJ2-1; 9 bases map to TRBD1. The CDR3 has 13 residues. V lost 5 bases to trimming and J lost 8 bases; unmatched junction nucleotides: 4. Per the germline V gene, CDR1 is SGHTA and CDR2 is FQGNSA. CDR3 sequence: CASSRDRVDEQFF. The CDR3 DNA reads TGTGCCAGCAGCCGGGACAGGGTCGATGAGCAGTTCTTC.

V usage is TRBV18 and J usage is TRBJ1-2; the D gene is possibly TRBD1 (6 bases). V lost 5 bases, J lost 4 bases, and 14 bases lay in between. CDR3 length equals 14 residues. Germline V gene data show CDR1 as KGHSH and CDR2 as LQKENI. The CDR3 nucleotides are TGTGCCAGCTCAGACCGACAGGAAGCCTATGGCTACACCTTC. Protein product: CASSDRQEAYGYTF.

The chain couples TRBV28 to TRBJ2-7; 9 bases map to TRBD1. The V segment lost 5 bases and the J segment 2 bases; nucleotides outside the gene matches: 4. This CDR3 has 14 amino acids. CDR1 is MDHEN and CDR2 is SYDVKM in the germline V gene. The CDR3 region has the DNA TGTGCCAGCAGTCCAGGGACAGGGCCCTACGAGCAGTACTTC. Translating gives CASSPGTGPYEQYF.

The chain couples TRBV4-2 to TRBJ2-1, with 9 bases matching TRBD2. Germline CDR1 is LGHNA and CDR2 is YNFKEQ. CDR3 length: 17 amino acids. J gave up 3 bases and V 0 bases, and 6 bases lay outside the gene matches. CDR3 amino acids: CASSQDSSGRFYNEQFF. The CDR3 DNA follows: TGTGCCAGCAGCCAAGATTCCAGCGGGAGGTTCTACAATGAGCAGTTCTTC.

This sequence joins TRBV11-2 and TRBJ2-1, with 7 bases identical to TRBD2. CDR3 length equals 16 residues. CDR1 and CDR2 (germline): SGHAT, FQNNGV. After removal of 0 bases from V and 2 bases from J, the junction contained 4 bases not matched to a gene. CDR3 amino acids: CASSLEWREPYNEQFF. Here the CDR3 DNA reads TGTGCCAGCAGCTTAGAATGGCGGGAGCCCTACAATGAGCAGTTCTTC.

The chain uses TRBV5-1 and TRBJ1-2; D is perhaps TRBD1 (6 bases). Deletions cut 4 bases from V and 4 bases from J, with 17 bases between. This CDR3 has 15 residues. CDR1 and CDR2 from the germline V gene are SGHRS and YFSETQ. CDR3 nucleotides: TGCGCCAGCAGCCCCCAGGCGGGGGGCGGCTATGGCTACACCTTC. Amino acid sequence: CASSPQAGGGYGYTF.

Details on this clone: The junction departs from the called germline gene at one end, perhaps through a read error. This rearrangement joins TRBV7-7 to TRBJ2-7; D unclear. This CDR3 is built from 13 residues. Germline CDR1 is SSHAT and CDR2 is FNYEAQ (reference sequence). The DNA for the CDR3 is TGTGCTAGCAGCTTAGGAGCACAGTACGAGCAGTACTTC. This gives the protein CASSLGAQYEQYF.

This clone was seen only a few times. A clone one base away is much larger, so this may be a read error. V usage is TRBV4-1 and J usage is TRBJ2-3, with 11 bases lining up with TRBD2. The CDR3 is made up of 16 amino acids. After removal of 1 base from V and 4 bases from J, the junction contained 4 bases not matched to a gene. In germline, CDR1 is MGHRA, CDR2 YSYEKL. CDR3 coding DNA: TGCGCCAGCAGCCAAGCGCTAGCGGGAGGAGCAGATACGCAGTATTTT. This encodes CASSQALAGGADTQYF.

V gene TRBV6-6 combines with J gene TRBJ1-1; TRBD1 might be the D (6 bases). The germline gives CDR1 MNHNY, CDR2 SVGAGI (reference sequence). This CDR3 region has 14 residues. Trimming pared 7 bases from V and 6 bases from J, leaving 18 bases between. CDR3: CASNDNRVLAEAFF. The CDR3 coding sequence is TGTGCCAGCAATGATAACAGGGTTCTCGCTGAAGCTTTCTTT.

This clone has only a few counts. The chain recombines TRBV30 with TRBJ1-5; D not certain. V dropped 0 bases and J dropped 0 bases, with 12 bases sitting between them. In germline, CDR1 is GTSNPN, CDR2 SVGIG (reference sequence). The length of the CDR3 is 16 residues. As DNA, the CDR3 is TGTGCCTGGAGTGTCGCGGGCAGCCATAGCAATCAGCCCCAGCATTTT. Translating it yields CAWSVAGSHSNQPQHF. The full variable domain, rest sourced from reference TRBV30 and TRBJ1-5, is SQTIHQWPATLVQPVGSPLSLECTVEGTSNPNLYWYRQAAGRGLQLLFYSVGIGQISSEVPQNLSASRPQDRQFILSSKKLLLSDSGFYLCAWSVAGSHSNQPQHFGDGTRLSIL.